The 32 T cell receptor beta chains listed next were all sequenced from one sample in a study of T-cell memory formation after mild COVID-19. TCRdb re-analysed the 5' RACE reads in MiXCR, keeping a single row per CDR3 protein. The data contain approximately 150,000 distinct CDR3 sequences, roughly 21% of them singletons. The specimen sequenced was PBMCs or a T cell subset sorted from them (not recorded which). The receptors originated from an adult woman who had mild COVID-19 (a few samples of this study predate the infection). Cell type and time point are not known.

This clonotype has more than one count but fewer than ten. The chain has TRBV20-1 and TRBJ2-5; no clear D. Germline loops: CDR1 DFQATT, CDR2 SNEGSKA (reference sequence). The CDR3 is 14 residues long. With 6 bases removed from V and 4 bases from J, the gap between germline ends came to 18 bases. The CDR3 reads CSANRQRWGETQYF. Written as DNA, the CDR3 is TGCAGTGCGAACCGCCAGAGGTGGGGAGAGACCCAGTACTTC.

This clonotype was detected a few times. The chain combines TRBV20-1 with TRBJ1-1; TRBD1 is a possible D gene (5 bases). V lost 6 bases and J lost 4, with 24 bases in between. This CDR3 is 16 amino acids long. Looked up from germline, CDR1 is DFQATT and CDR2 is SNEGSKA (reference sequence). This CDR3 reads CSALNEGSFETTEAFF. CDR3 nucleotide sequence: TGCAGTGCCCTCAATGAGGGGTCCTTCGAGACCACTGAAGCTTTCTTT.

In its sample, this clonotype was seen a few times. This chain uses TRBV28 with TRBJ1-4, with D maybe TRBD1 (5 bases). In germline, CDR1 is MDHEN, CDR2 SYDVKM. The length of the CDR3 is 15 residues. The germline V and J ends were trimmed by 4 bases and 8 bases, with 17 bases remaining between them. CDR3 nucleotide sequence: TGTGCCAGCAGTTCCCTGACAGCGGGAAAGGAAAAACTGTTTTTT. Amino acid sequence: CASSSLTAGKEKLFF.

This clonotype was recorded a few times. The V call is TRBV11-2, the J call TRBJ2-1, with D possibly matching TRBD1 (6 bases). Germline-derived CDR1 and CDR2 are SGHAT and FQNNGV. V lost 1 base, J lost 9 bases, and 19 bases lay in between. This CDR3 spans 16 amino acids. CDR3 residues: CASSLVRQGPQVEQFF. The CDR3 coding sequence is TGTGCCAGCAGCTTAGTAAGGCAGGGGCCGCAAGTTGAGCAGTTCTTC.

The V gene is TRBV7-2, the J gene TRBJ2-5, with D unclear. This CDR3 contains 12 residues. V dropped 1 base and J dropped 5 bases, with 5 bases sitting between them. Germline V gene sequence: CDR1 SGHTA, CDR2 FQGNSA. In DNA, the CDR3 is TGTGCCAGCAGCTTAGAGAGGGAGACCCAGTACTTC. Translation gives CASSLERETQYF.

The chain couples TRBV9 to TRBJ2-2, with unresolved D. From germline, CDR1 is SGDLS and CDR2 YYNGEE. V lost 0 bases to trimming and J lost 2 bases, with 2 bases between them. The CDR3 length is 13 residues. This CDR3 is CASSVDNTGELFF. In nucleotides, the CDR3 is TGTGCCAGCAGCGTAGATAACACCGGGGAGCTGTTTTTT.

V gene TRBV7-2 combines with J gene TRBJ1-2; D uncertain. The V end lost 4 bases, the J end lost 5 bases, and 5 bases lay between the germline ends. CDR1 SGHTA and CDR2 FQGNSA come from the germline V gene. The CDR3 covers 11 residues. The CDR3 bases are TGTGCCAGCAGCTCCGGGTATGGCTACACCTTC. Protein product: CASSSGYGYTF. Full variable domain (rest looked up from reference TRBV7-2 and TRBJ1-2): GAGVSQSPSNKVTEKGKDVELRCDPISGHTALYWYRQSLGQGLEFLIYFQGNSAPDKSGLPSDRFSAERTGGSVSTLTIQRTQQEDSAVYLCASSSGYGYTFGSGTRLTVV.

This clonotype was picked up a small number of times. The V gene is TRBV24-1, the J gene TRBJ2-1; 10 bases line up with TRBD1. With V trimmed by 4 bases and J by 3 bases, 5 bases remained unmatched. Germline V gene sequence: CDR1 KGHDR, CDR2 SFDVKD. The length of the CDR3 is 16 residues. CDR3 loop: CATSESGQGLYNEQFF. The CDR3 bases are TGTGCCACCAGTGAATCGGGACAGGGGCTCTACAATGAGCAGTTCTTC.

This clonotype has only a few counts. This chain uses TRBV5-5 with TRBJ1-2; 8 bases align to TRBD1. Per the germline V gene, CDR1 is SGHKS and CDR2 is YYEKEE (reference sequence). The CDR3 is made up of 14 amino acids. Trimming cost V 1 base and J 8 bases; bases outside gene matches: 7. The CDR3: CASSLQGAEGGYTF. CDR3 DNA: TGTGCCAGCAGCTTGCAGGGGGCAGAAGGAGGCTACACCTTC.

This clonotype was seen a handful of times. This chain links TRBV5-1 with TRBJ1-1, with a weak D call TRBD1 (6 bases). The CDR3 sequence is 14 residues long. Germline V lookup: CDR1 SGHRS, CDR2 YFSETQ. The V gene lost 4 bases and the J gene lost 2 bases, with 12 bases spanning the gap. CDR3 coding DNA: TGCGCCAGCAGCCACCAAGGGGGAAACACTGAAGCTTTCTTT. Translating it yields CASSHQGGNTEAFF.

As regards this clonotype: A read error may account for a junction end that differs from germline. The chain joins TRBV6-5 to TRBJ2-1; D gene uncertain. The CDR3 is 15 residues long. Germline loops: CDR1 MNHEY, CDR2 SVGAGI. This CDR3 reads CASSYRLKEYNEQFF. CDR3 sequence (DNA): TGTGCCAGCAGTTACAGGCTAAAGGAATACAACGAGCAGTTCTTC.

The chain combines TRBV28 with TRBJ2-5; D remains ambiguous. Germline V lookup: CDR1 MDHEN, CDR2 SYDVKM. This CDR3 is 13 amino acids long. V lost 6 bases to trimming and J lost 2 bases, with 10 bases between them. DNA of the CDR3: TGTGCCAGCAGCCCTCCGGTACAAGAGACCCAGTACTTC. Protein product: CASSPPVQETQYF.

The genes are TRBV3-1 and TRBJ1-5; D remains unclear. Per germline, CDR1 LGHDT and CDR2 YNNKEL (reference sequence). V lost 4 bases and J 1 base, leaving 14 bases between the germline ends. The CDR3 spans 16 residues. CDR3 amino acids: CASSPTAGLSNQPQHF. The CDR3 coding sequence is TGTGCCAGCAGCCCGACGGCTGGACTCAGCAATCAGCCCCAGCATTTT.

This chain uses TRBV5-1 with TRBJ2-5, with no clear D. Germline V gene lookup returns CDR1 SGHRS and CDR2 YFSETQ. The CDR3 contains 12 residues. Trimming took off 4 bases at V and 5 bases at J, with 9 bases between the two ends. This CDR3 reads CASSPSIETQYF. The CDR3, as DNA: TGCGCCAGCAGCCCCTCCATCGAGACCCAGTACTTC.

The chain joins TRBV7-2 to TRBJ2-2; the D gene is possibly TRBD2 (6 bases). This CDR3 has 15 residues. Germline CDR1 is SGHTA and CDR2 is FQGNSA. With 5 bases removed from V and 4 bases from J, the gap between germline ends came to 14 bases. In DNA form, the CDR3 reads TGTGCCAGCAGCCTCCAGCGGAGGGGCACCGGGGAGCTGTTTTTT. It is translated as CASSLQRRGTGELFF.

The V gene is TRBV3-1, the J gene TRBJ1-2, with D possibly TRBD1 on 5 matching bases. CDR1 is LGHDT, CDR2 YNNKEL, per germline (reference sequence). CDR3 length equals 14 residues. Trimming shortened V by 0 bases and J by 8 bases, and 13 bases separated the two germline ends. The CDR3 protein is CASSQDGGGGGYTF. The DNA for the CDR3 is TGTGCCAGCAGCCAAGATGGCGGGGGAGGCGGCTACACCTTC.

The chain is built from TRBV5-1 and TRBJ2-1; 7 bases match TRBD2. The J segment lost 6 bases and the V segment lost 0 bases, leaving 12 bases of the junction unmatched. CDR1 is SGHRS and CDR2 is YFSETQ in the germline V gene. CDR3 length: 17 amino acids. CDR3 protein: CASSLGERENPRNEQFF. The CDR3 DNA sequence: TGCGCCAGCAGCTTGGGGGAGCGGGAAAATCCCCGCAATGAGCAGTTCTTC.

V usage is TRBV24-1 and J usage is TRBJ2-1; no clear D. Trimming removed 4 bases from V and 8 bases from J, with 5 bases in between. The CDR3 runs 11 residues. CDR1 and CDR2 (germline): KGHDR, SFDVKD. The DNA for the CDR3 is TGTGCCACCAGTGAGGTGCATGAGCAGTTCTTC. It translates to CATSEVHEQFF.

This clonotype was recorded a few times. The chain employs TRBV6-5 and TRBJ1-3; perhaps TRBD1 as D (5 bases). Trimming took off 0 bases at V and 4 bases at J, with 10 bases between the two ends. CDR1 is MNHEY, CDR2 SVGAGI, per germline. This CDR3 is 15 amino acids long. The CDR3, as DNA: TGTGCCAGCAGTTACTCGCCAGGGAGCGGAAACACCATATATTTT. Translated: CASSYSPGSGNTIYF.

V and J are TRBV6-1 and TRBJ1-1, with D perhaps matching TRBD1 (5 bases). CDR3 length: 15 amino acids. V was shortened by 6 bases and J by 5 bases, with 19 bases between the two germline ends. Per germline, CDR1 MNHNS and CDR2 SASEGT. The CDR3 loop is CASRTQSGRGTEAFF. The CDR3 nucleotides are TGTGCCAGCAGGACCCAATCAGGGCGCGGTACTGAAGCTTTCTTT.

This clonotype was detected only a few times. The V gene is TRBV5-1, the J gene TRBJ2-7; D assignment may be TRBD1 or TRBD2 (5 bases each). Trimming stripped 5 bases from V and 1 base from J, with 10 bases between. Germline CDR1 reads SGHRS; CDR2 reads YFSETQ. The CDR3 totals 13 residues. CDR3 DNA sequence: TGCGCCAGCAGTCGGGACGGATCCTACGAGCAGTACTTC. The encoded protein is CASSRDGSYEQYF.

V and J are TRBV4-3 and TRBJ2-1; 7 nucleotides agree with TRBD1. Germline V gene data show CDR1 as LGHNA and CDR2 as YSLEER. After removal of 3 bases from V and 10 bases from J, the junction contained 9 bases not matched to a gene. CDR3 length: 14 residues. The CDR3 DNA sequence: TGCGCCAGCAGCCAGATAGACAGGGTTTGGGAGCAGTTCTTC. Its protein product is CASSQIDRVWEQFF.

This clonotype was counted a single time. The V gene is TRBV4-1, the J gene TRBJ2-4; tentative D call: TRBD1 (5 bases). The CDR3 totals 15 residues. V lost 4 bases and J lost 3, with 13 bases in between. Per the germline V gene, CDR1 is MGHRA and CDR2 is YSYEKL. CDR3 residues: CASSRGWGDKNIQYF. The CDR3 coding sequence is TGCGCCAGCAGCCGTGGGTGGGGCGACAAAAACATTCAGTACTTC.

The chain joins TRBV18 to TRBJ2-1; no definite D call. Per germline, CDR1 KGHSH and CDR2 LQKENI. Trimming pared 3 bases from V and 5 bases from J, leaving 8 bases between. The CDR3 length is 13 residues. The CDR3 sequence: CASSPGPNNEQFF. The CDR3 DNA sequence: TGTGCCAGCTCACCCGGGCCAAACAATGAGCAGTTCTTC.

V and J are TRBV5-1 and TRBJ1-1; unclear D gene. Germline V gene data show CDR1 as SGHRS and CDR2 as YFSETQ. The CDR3 extends over 14 amino acids. The V gene lost 2 bases and the J gene lost 4 bases, with 12 bases spanning the gap. The CDR3 DNA reads TGCGCCAGCAGCTTTGTACAAGGGTCCACTGAAGCTTTCTTT. Translated: CASSFVQGSTEAFF.

This chain connects TRBV7-3 to TRBJ1-1; D uncertain. This CDR3 contains 13 residues. Germline V gives CDR1 SGHTA, CDR2 FQGTGA. The V gene lost 8 bases and the J gene lost 3 bases, with 13 bases spanning the gap. CDR3 sequence reads: CASGEGRDTEAFF. DNA for the CDR3: TGTGCCAGCGGTGAAGGGAGGGACACTGAAGCTTTCTTT.

This clonotype was observed a handful of times. The genes are TRBV7-2 and TRBJ2-1; D call uncertain. The CDR3 has 14 amino acids. The V end was cut by 2 bases, the J end by 3 bases, with 8 bases between. CDR1 and CDR2 from the germline V gene are SGHTA and FQGNSA. The CDR3 sequence: CASSLPGDYNEQFF. Here the CDR3 DNA reads TGTGCCAGCAGCTTACCAGGCGACTACAATGAGCAGTTCTTC.

This chain connects TRBV6-2 or TRBV6-3 to TRBJ2-6; D is uncertain. V dropped 6 bases and J dropped 0 bases, with 15 bases sitting between them. Per germline, CDR1 MNHEY and CDR2 SVGEGT. The CDR3 extends over 17 amino acids. Written as DNA, the CDR3 is TGTGCCAGCAGAGACTCCGGTCCCCCCTCTGGGGCCAACGTCCTGACTTTC. This encodes CASRDSGPPSGANVLTF.

The J gene is TRBJ2-2, the V gene TRBV12-3 or TRBV12-4; 13 bases are shared with TRBD2. The CDR3 is made up of 17 amino acids. V lost 6 bases to trimming and J lost 5 bases; unmatched junction nucleotides: 9. The CDR3 spells CASSSLAGGLGTGELFF. The CDR3 nucleotides read TGTGCCAGCAGCTCACTAGCGGGGGGGCTAGGAACCGGGGAGCTGTTTTTT.

This clonotype was detected a few times. The gene calls are TRBV4-1 and TRBJ1-2; perhaps TRBD1 as D (6 bases). The germline V and J ends were trimmed by 0 bases and 4 bases, with 12 bases remaining between them. In germline, CDR1 is MGHRA, CDR2 YSYEKL. The CDR3 has 15 amino acids. CDR3 DNA sequence: TGCGCCAGCAGCCAAGACTCAGGGGTCGGCTATGGCTACACCTTC. Its protein is CASSQDSGVGYGYTF.

The genes are TRBV11-3 and TRBJ1-6; TRBD1 is a possible D gene (5 bases). Germline V gene sequence: CDR1 SGHNT, CDR2 YENEEA. The CDR3 sequence is 18 residues long. V gave up 0 bases and J gave up 9 bases, with 21 bases separating them. The CDR3 is CASSLEGWGPSTVSPLHF. The CDR3 DNA reads TGTGCCAGCAGCTTAGAGGGATGGGGACCGTCGACCGTTTCACCCCTCCACTTT.

This clonotype turned up a few times. This rearrangement joins TRBV3-1 to TRBJ2-3; D is unclear. The CDR3 has 18 amino acids. CDR1 LGHDT and CDR2 YNNKEL come from the germline V gene (reference sequence). V was clipped by 7 bases and J by 0 bases, with 23 bases between them. The CDR3, as DNA: TGTGCCAGCACCCCTAGACCAGAGGAAGCGCGGAGCACAGATACGCAGTATTTT. Residues: CASTPRPEEARSTDTQYF.